This T cell receptor beta chain appears in the sequencing data of a study of beta chain features in type 1 diabetes. Study-level information: All samples together contributed 107,917,701 sorted cells for examination.

Study results and caveats: Moderately but significantly shorter TCRB CDR3s were found in Type 1 diabetes patients in all four CD4+ subsets. More deletions and fewer insertions at VDJ junctions were found in patients with type 1 diabetes.

Of the isolated RNA, all was reverse transcribed, and so the sequenced material was expressed TCRB transcripts. The method was immunoSEQ multiplex PCR; TCRdb's version includes in-frame clones alone and lacks a portion of them. The sample shows about 640,000 clones, over 10% of them seen only once. Concerning this clone: The target antigen is unknown.

Every donor had blood drawn once into heparin, roughly 100 mL on average. V shed 1 base and J shed 4 bases, with 14 bases lying between them. In germline, CDR1 is SEHNR, CDR2 FQNEAQ (reference sequence). The CDR3 sequence is 17 residues long. The receptor comes from a man aged 25-40 years with type 1 diabetes. This chain uses TRBV7-9 with TRBJ2-6; D is perhaps TRBD2 (5 bases). The sample was naive CD4+ T cells from blood. CDR3 DNA: TGTGCCAGCAGCTTAGTTGGCCGGGGAGAAGGGGCCAACGTCCTGACTTTC. This sequence encodes CASSLVGRGEGANVLTF.